Below, 27 T cell receptor beta chains from the same sample are listed, as sequenced in a study of cytomegalovirus exposure and HLA in healthy donors. The PCR ran on 60 Vbeta and 13 Jbeta primers. The data were produced by immunoSEQ multiplex PCR, yet TCRdb's version contains in-frame clones alone and is incomplete. The sample shows about 150,000 clones, 72% of them seen only once. Sequencing was carried out using PBMCs. The source is a man aged 45-65 years in good health and CMV-seropositive.

This clone was observed a few times. This sequence joins TRBV6-1 and TRBJ1-4; TRBD1 matches at 10 bases. This CDR3 has 14 residues. Germline CDR1 MNHNS, CDR2 SASEGT. The V gene end was trimmed by 5 bases and the J gene end by 4 bases; junction bases not matched to a gene: 1. The CDR3 sequence is CASSWDRGNEKLFF. In nucleotides, the CDR3 is TGTGCCAGCAGTTGGGACAGGGGTAATGAAAAACTGTTTTTT.

CDR3 sequence reads: CASSFLQGARTEAFF. Written as DNA, the CDR3 is TGTGCCAGCAGCTTTCTACAGGGGGCGAGGACTGAAGCTTTCTTT. The chain has TRBV11-2 and TRBJ1-1; TRBD1 agrees at 9 bases. The J segment lost 5 bases and the V segment lost 3 bases, leaving 7 bases of the junction unmatched. The CDR3 contains 15 residues. Per the germline V gene, CDR1 is SGHAT and CDR2 is FQNNGV.

This chain connects TRBV11-2 to TRBJ1-2; no definite D call. V was pared by 5 bases and J by 5 bases, with 15 bases between. Germline CDR1 SGHAT, CDR2 FQNNGV. The CDR3 covers 14 residues. CDR3 DNA: TGTGCCAGCAGCCCTCCGGGAACTAGGTATGGCTACACCTTC. Its translation is CASSPPGTRYGYTF.

The chain employs TRBV28 and TRBJ1-5; TRBD1 matches at 9 bases. This CDR3 spans 17 amino acids. The J segment lost 2 bases and the V segment lost 4 bases, leaving 9 bases of the junction unmatched. The germline gives CDR1 MDHEN, CDR2 SYDVKM. CDR3 nucleotides: TGTGCCAGCAGTTCTTACAGGGGGCTGAAGGGCAATCAGCCCCAGCATTTT. Translating it yields CASSSYRGLKGNQPQHF.

The rearrangement links TRBV11-1 to TRBJ2-3; 9 positions match TRBD2. The trim removed 5 bases at V and 3 bases at J, leaving 12 bases unmatched. There are 17 residues in the CDR3. The germline V gene encodes CDR1 SGHAT and CDR2 FQDESV (reference sequence). CDR3 amino acids: CASSLGGLAGETDTQYF. The CDR3 bases are TGTGCCAGCAGCCTCGGAGGTTTAGCGGGAGAGACAGATACGCAGTATTTT.

The chain uses TRBV11-2 and TRBJ2-7; tentative D call: TRBD2 (7 bases). V gave up 5 bases and J gave up 0 bases, with 17 bases separating them. Germline CDR1 SGHAT, CDR2 FQNNGV. There are 16 residues in the CDR3. Here the CDR3 reads CASSRGAGPSSYEQYF. Here the CDR3 DNA reads TGTGCCAGCAGCCGGGGGGCGGGACCTAGCTCCTACGAGCAGTACTTC.

The chain combines TRBV18 with TRBJ2-5, with D perhaps TRBD1 (5 bases). V was trimmed by 0 bases and J by 4 bases, leaving 15 bases between them. The V gene's germline CDR1 is KGHSH and CDR2 LQKENI. This CDR3 contains 16 residues. The CDR3 here is CASSPPSQGAGETQYF. DNA for the CDR3: TGTGCCAGCTCACCACCGTCGCAGGGCGCCGGAGAGACCCAGTACTTC.

This sequence joins TRBV6-5 and TRBJ1-1; possibly TRBD1 for D (5 bases). V lost 6 bases and J 10 bases, leaving 18 bases between the germline ends. Germline V gene lookup returns CDR1 MNHEY and CDR2 SVGAGI. CDR3 size: 13 residues. CDR3 sequence (DNA): TGTGCCAGCAGGTCCGGGACTGGGGATAGAGCTTTCTTT. Amino acid sequence: CASRSGTGDRAFF.

This clone was seen only a few times. This chain joins TRBV29-1 and TRBJ2-2; tentative D call: TRBD1 (6 bases). This CDR3 region has 14 residues. Germline CDR1 reads SQVTM; CDR2 reads ANQGSEA. V was cut by 4 bases and J by 0 bases, with 9 bases left in between. The CDR3 loop reads CSVGRGPNTGELFF. In DNA, the CDR3 is TGCAGCGTTGGCAGGGGACCGAACACCGGGGAGCTGTTTTTT.

The chain is built from TRBV7-9 and TRBJ2-1, with D perhaps matching TRBD2 (6 bases). Trimming shortened V by 3 bases and J by 7 bases, and 10 bases separated the two germline ends. The CDR3 is 13 residues long. The germline V gene has CDR1 SEHNR and CDR2 FQNEAQ (reference sequence). The CDR3, as DNA: TGTGCCAGCAGCTTTAGCGGCGCTAATGAGCAGTTCTTC. It encodes CASSFSGANEQFF.

The chain employs TRBV4-3 and TRBJ2-1; perhaps TRBD2 as D (7 bases). This CDR3 is built from 15 residues. The V and J ends lost 1 base and 4 bases respectively, with 11 bases between them. CDR1 is LGHNA and CDR2 is YSLEER in the germline V gene. CDR3 region: CASSQGGRGYNEQFF. CDR3 sequence (DNA): TGCGCCAGCAGCCAAGGAGGGAGGGGGTACAATGAGCAGTTCTTC.

This rearrangement joins TRBV18 to TRBJ2-1, with D perhaps TRBD2 (6 bases). The length of the CDR3 is 15 residues. V was trimmed by 4 bases and J by 5 bases, leaving 15 bases between them. Looked up from germline, CDR1 is KGHSH and CDR2 is LQKENI. CDR3 region: CASSQTRSQDNEQFF. The CDR3 coding sequence is TGTGCCAGCTCACAGACTAGGTCCCAGGACAATGAGCAGTTCTTC.

This clone was observed a handful of times. This chain uses TRBV27 with TRBJ1-2, with 8 bases aligning to TRBD1. J was trimmed by 8 bases and V by 6 bases; bases with no gene match: 8. Germline lookup yields CDR1 MNHEY and CDR2 SMNVEV (reference sequence). This CDR3 has 13 residues. CDR3 residues: CASRAGGEWGYTF. CDR3 nucleotide sequence: TGTGCCAGCAGGGCAGGGGGCGAATGGGGCTACACCTTC.

V is TRBV29-1 and J is TRBJ2-5; 10 nucleotides agree with TRBD1. From germline, CDR1 is SQVTM and CDR2 ANQGSEA. The CDR3 has 13 residues. V was pared by 7 bases and J by 4 bases, with 6 bases of the junction left unmatched. The CDR3 protein is CSARWDRGETQYF. In DNA, the CDR3 is TGCAGCGCTCGGTGGGACAGGGGAGAGACCCAGTACTTC. Together with reference TRBV29-1 and TRBJ2-5, the CDR3 gives the full variable domain: SAVISQKPSRDICQRGTSLTIQCQVDSQVTMMFWYRQQPGQSLTLIATANQGSEATYESGFVIDKFPISRPNLTFSTLTVSNMSPEDSSIYLCSARWDRGETQYFGPGTRLLVL.

This chain uses TRBV7-9 with TRBJ2-5; 9 nucleotides align to TRBD1. Germline V gives CDR1 SEHNR, CDR2 FQNEAQ (reference sequence). The CDR3 totals 14 residues. V gave up 5 bases and J gave up 2 bases; unmatched junction bases: 3. The CDR3 DNA is TGTGCCAGCAGCGGCGGGACAGGGCAAGAGACCCAGTACTTC. Protein product: CASSGGTGQETQYF. Looking up the rest from reference TRBV7-9 and TRBJ2-5 gives the full variable domain: DTGVSQNPRHKITKRGQNVTFRCDPISEHNRLYWYRQTLGQGPEFLTYFQNEAQLEKSRLLSDRFSAERPKGSFSTLEIQRTEQGDSAMYLCASSGGTGQETQYFGPGTRLLVL.

The chain couples TRBV5-1 to TRBJ2-2, with TRBD2 identical over 7 bases. Germline trimming cut 3 bases from V and 7 bases from J; bases unmatched to any gene: 6. CDR1 and CDR2 from the germline V gene are SGHRS and YFSETQ. The CDR3 has 14 amino acids. The CDR3 protein is CASSYGAGSGELFF. CDR3 DNA: TGCGCCAGCAGCTACGGAGCGGGGAGCGGGGAGCTGTTTTTT.

V and J are TRBV21-1 and TRBJ1-1; TRBD1 reflects the table's D call only, with no check against the DNA. TRBV21-1 is a pseudogene. The CDR3 runs 12 residues. In nucleotides, the CDR3 is TGTGCCAGCACATGGCATGACAGTGAAGCTTTCTTT. Translation gives CASTWHDSEAFF.

This clone was counted a few times. This chain connects TRBV6-1 to TRBJ2-7; 7 bases map to TRBD2. The V and J ends lost 5 bases and 6 bases, in that order; junction bases with no gene match: 10. The CDR3 consists of 14 residues. Germline CDR1 reads MNHNS; CDR2 reads SASEGT. CDR3 nucleotides: TGTGCCAGCAGTTCCCGAGGCGGGGGTGGCGAGCAGTACTTC. As protein: CASSSRGGGGEQYF.

The chain recombines TRBV4-2 with TRBJ2-1; a weak D match, TRBD2 (6 bases). V was cut by 4 bases and J by 9 bases, with 13 bases left in between. Germline V gene sequence: CDR1 LGHNA, CDR2 YNFKEQ. CDR3 size: 13 residues. CDR3 sequence (DNA): TGTGCCAGCAGCCTCCTCCTCGGGGGTGAGCAGTTCTTC. Amino acid sequence: CASSLLLGGEQFF.

This rearrangement joins TRBV7-8 to TRBJ1-1; D gene uncertain. V was cut by 3 bases and J by 2 bases, with 7 bases left in between. This CDR3 region has 13 residues. Germline CDR1 and CDR2: SGHVS and FQNEAQ. CDR3 bases: TGTGCCAGCAGCTTTGACTTCAACACTGAAGCTTTCTTT. Its translation is CASSFDFNTEAFF.

The chain carries TRBV5-1 and TRBJ2-5; maybe TRBD1 (5 bases). Trimming removed 0 bases at V and 0 bases at J, with 6 bases between. The CDR3 is 14 residues long. From germline, CDR1 is SGHRS and CDR2 YFSETQ. The CDR3 protein is CASSLGQYQETQYF. CDR3 nucleotide sequence: TGCGCCAGCAGCTTGGGACAGTACCAAGAGACCCAGTACTTC.

J is TRBJ2-2 and V is TRBV5-1; no reliable D call. Trimming pared 0 bases from V and 6 bases from J, leaving 9 bases between. Germline V gives CDR1 SGHRS, CDR2 YFSETQ. The CDR3 is made up of 14 amino acids. The chain's CDR3 is CASSLAGLPGELFF. DNA of the CDR3: TGCGCCAGCAGCTTGGCCGGTCTTCCCGGGGAGCTGTTTTTT.

The chain recombines TRBV6-1 with TRBJ1-5; D remains ambiguous. The CDR3 is made up of 13 amino acids. The ends were cut back, 6 bases at V and 2 bases at J, with 8 bases in the middle. Germline V gene data show CDR1 as MNHNS and CDR2 as SASEGT. The CDR3 DNA is TGTGCCAGCAGGGTTAGTCGCAATCAGCCCCAGCATTTT. It translates to CASRVSRNQPQHF.

This clone has only a few counts. The chain employs TRBV4-1 and TRBJ1-3; D is undetermined. Trimming cost V 0 bases and J 0 bases, with 12 bases left between them. The germline V gene has CDR1 MGHRA and CDR2 YSYEKL. The CDR3 covers 17 residues. CDR3: CASSQDGSISSGNTIYF. CDR3 in DNA: TGCGCCAGCAGCCAAGATGGCAGTATAAGCTCTGGAAACACCATATATTTT.

This chain links TRBV5-1 with TRBJ1-4; 8 bases are shared with TRBD1. V was pared by 9 bases and J by 7 bases, with 11 bases of the junction left unmatched. The CDR3 runs to 14 residues. The germline gives CDR1 SGHRS, CDR2 YFSETQ. The CDR3 reads CATCETGAGEKLFF. In DNA, the CDR3 is TGCGCCACGTGTGAGACAGGGGCTGGTGAAAAACTGTTTTTT.

V usage is TRBV2 and J usage is TRBJ2-3; 7 bases align to TRBD2. Germline lookup yields CDR1 SNHLY and CDR2 FYNNEI. This CDR3 is built from 15 residues. J gave up 3 bases and V 6 bases, and 9 bases lay outside the gene matches. CDR3 nucleotide sequence: TGTGCCAGCAGACTTACTAGCGTCGGGACAGATACGCAGTATTTT. Translated, it gives CASRLTSVGTDTQYF.

The chain has TRBV2 and TRBJ1-5, with no clear D. Germline V gives CDR1 SNHLY, CDR2 FYNNEI. This CDR3 has 14 amino acids. V was trimmed by 6 bases and J by 7 bases, leaving 16 bases between them. In nucleotides, the CDR3 is TGTGCCAGCAGCCCCTCTGAGGGTGGACAGCCCCAGCATTTT. This gives the protein CASSPSEGGQPQHF. Together with reference TRBV2 and TRBJ1-5, the CDR3 gives the full variable domain: EPEVTQTPSHQVTQMGQEVILRCVPISNHLYFYWYRQILGQKVEFLVSFYNNEISEKSEIFDDQFSVERPDGSNFTLKIRSTKLEDSAMYFCASSPSEGGQPQHFGDGTRLSIL.